This record concerns one T cell receptor (beta chain) sequence. Its antigen remains unidentified. Germline CDR1 reads PRHDT; CDR2 reads FYEKMQ (reference sequence). V was pared by 4 bases and J by 4 bases, with 9 bases of the junction left unmatched. The CDR3 contains 15 residues. These data originate in a study of shared clonotypes between healthy human individuals. Notes on the study in general: Among donors, the sharing of clonotypes was expected to be influenced by sequencing depth.

Produced via immunoSEQ multiplex PCR; TCRdb's table is partial and in-frame only. The repertoire holds roughly 1,800,000 clones, with about 95% as singletons. Naive CD8 cells lacked CD45RO and underwent positive selection for CCR7, leaving out terminally differentiated effector memory CD45RA+ cells. The sample was naive CD8+ T cells sorted from blood. V gene TRBV13 combines with J gene TRBJ2-7; 8 nucleotides match TRBD2. The origin of this receptor is a man aged 18 to 29 in good health. The CDR3 here is CASSSSETSEYEQYF. CDR3 nucleotides: TGTGCCAGCAGCTCTAGCGAGACTAGCGAATACGAGCAGTACTTC.